The 26 T cell receptor beta chains given below trace back to one sample, sequenced in a study of long-term antiretroviral therapy in people with HIV. It was version v3.0 of the immunoSEQ assay that was run at survey level. TCRdb's copy holds only in-frame clones and misses some; the assay was immunoSEQ multiplex PCR. The sample records under 45,000 clones, approximately 80% being singletons. Here the sequenced sample was unsorted PBMCs, taken 3.4 years after starting antiretroviral therapy. The source is a young man with HIV.

The chain has TRBV10-2 and TRBJ2-7; 12 bases are a match to TRBD2. The CDR3 extends over 15 amino acids. With 7 bases clipped from V and 6 bases from J, the junction kept 10 bases outside the gene matches. Germline V gene lookup returns CDR1 WSHSY and CDR2 SAAADI. The CDR3 region is CASTLTSGSQAEQYF. The CDR3 nucleotides are TGCGCCAGCACCCTGACTAGCGGGAGTCAGGCCGAGCAGTACTTC.

The rearrangement uses TRBV7-9 and TRBJ1-5; no clear D. There are 15 residues in the CDR3. With 1 base removed from V and 2 bases from J, the gap between germline ends came to 9 bases. Looked up from germline, CDR1 is SEHNR and CDR2 is FQNEAQ (reference sequence). The CDR3 DNA sequence: TGTGCCAGCAGCTTAGATAGGGTCGGCAATCAGCCCCAGCATTTT. As protein: CASSLDRVGNQPQHF. Full variable domain (outside the CDR3, taken from reference TRBV7-9 and TRBJ1-5): DTGVSQNPRHKITKRGQNVTFRCDPISEHNRLYWYRQTLGQGPEFLTYFQNEAQLEKSRLLSDRFSAERPKGSFSTLEIQRTEQGDSAMYLCASSLDRVGNQPQHFGDGTRLSIL.

This chain uses TRBV13 with TRBJ2-3; TRBD2 aligns across 13 bases. After removal of 5 bases from V and 0 bases from J, the junction contained 14 bases not matched to a gene. CDR1 is PRHDT, CDR2 FYEKMQ, per germline (reference sequence). This CDR3 spans 20 amino acids. The CDR3 region is CASSLYTRTSGRASTDTQYF. The CDR3 DNA reads as TGTGCCAGCAGCCTATATACCAGGACTAGCGGGAGAGCTAGCACAGATACGCAGTATTTT.

This clone was seen just once. CDR3 protein: CASSLGGSGVRNEQFF. In nucleotides, the CDR3 is TGTGCCAGCAGCTTAGGTGGGTCAGGGGTTCGCAATGAGCAGTTCTTC. The rearrangement links TRBV11-2 to TRBJ2-1; possibly TRBD1 for D (6 bases). The V gene's germline CDR1 is SGHAT and CDR2 FQNNGV. The CDR3 contains 16 residues. V was shortened by 1 base and J by 6 bases, with 16 bases between the two germline ends.

This chain connects TRBV19 to TRBJ1-1; D remains unclear. The V gene lost 8 bases and the J gene lost 1 base, with 8 bases spanning the gap. Germline-derived CDR1 and CDR2 are LNHDA and SQIVND (reference sequence). This CDR3 comprises 12 residues. The CDR3 region is CASQMGNTEAFF. The CDR3, as DNA: TGTGCCAGTCAAATGGGGAACACTGAAGCTTTCTTT.

V gene TRBV5-1 combines with J gene TRBJ2-7, with D perhaps TRBD2 (5 bases). V lost 6 bases, J lost 3 bases, and 13 bases lay in between. This CDR3 region has 13 residues. From germline, CDR1 is SGHRS and CDR2 YFSETQ. CDR3 sequence reads: CASTGGDLYEQYF. DNA for the CDR3: TGCGCCAGCACTGGAGGAGACCTCTACGAGCAGTACTTC.

CDR3 loop: CASSELAGGPETQYF. The CDR3 DNA reads as TGTGCCAGCAGTGAACTAGCGGGAGGGCCGGAGACCCAGTACTTC. The V gene is TRBV6-1, the J gene TRBJ2-5; 12 bases are a match to TRBD2. Germline CDR1 MNHNS, CDR2 SASEGT. This CDR3 is built from 15 residues. V dropped 2 bases and J dropped 5; count of bases not matched to a gene: 3.

The V gene is TRBV5-1, the J gene TRBJ2-2; a possible D gene is TRBD2 (6 bases). This CDR3 region has 15 residues. Germline CDR1 reads SGHRS; CDR2 reads YFSETQ. Trimming removed 0 bases from V and 7 bases from J, with 13 bases in between. CDR3 nucleotides: TGCGCCAGCAGCTTGGGACTAGACGGTCTCGGGGAGCTGTTTTTT. Protein sequence: CASSLGLDGLGELFF.

In its sample, this clone was seen a few times. The chain employs TRBV7-8 and TRBJ1-5, with D possibly TRBD1 on 5 matching bases. Germline V CDR1 and CDR2: SGHVS, FQNEAQ. Trimming removed 5 bases from V and 4 bases from J, with 12 bases in between. This CDR3 is 14 amino acids long. The CDR3 DNA follows: TGTGCCAGCAGCATCTGGGACGGAAATCAGCCCCAGCATTTT. Its translation: CASSIWDGNQPQHF.

V is TRBV19 and J is TRBJ1-5; D not certain. Trimming took off 3 bases at V and 0 bases at J, with 9 bases between the two ends. The germline V gene encodes CDR1 LNHDA and CDR2 SQIVND (reference sequence). The CDR3 covers 15 residues. CDR3 loop: CASSMVLNSNQPQHF. CDR3 coding DNA: TGTGCCAGTAGTATGGTACTGAATAGCAATCAGCCCCAGCATTTT.

The chain is built from TRBV11-2 and TRBJ1-1, with D uncertain. The CDR3 totals 16 residues. Trimming removed 5 bases from V and 2 bases from J, with 18 bases in between. Germline CDR1 reads SGHAT; CDR2 reads FQNNGV. CDR3 bases: TGTGCCAGCAGCGACCTAAGAGGGAGGCTTAACACTGAAGCTTTCTTT. Encoded protein: CASSDLRGRLNTEAFF.

The chain carries TRBV18 and TRBJ1-5; D is perhaps TRBD1 (6 bases). The CDR3 extends over 13 amino acids. Germline CDR1 and CDR2: KGHSH and LQKENI. Trimming removed 6 bases at V and 5 bases at J, with 11 bases between. CDR3: CASSPTGYQPQHF. The CDR3 coding sequence is TGTGCCAGCTCCCCTACAGGGTATCAGCCCCAGCATTTT.

The V and J genes are TRBV29-1 and TRBJ2-7, with 7 bases lining up with TRBD2. The CDR3 covers 11 residues. Germline CDR1 reads SQVTM; CDR2 reads ANQGSEA. V lost 6 bases, J lost 4 bases, and 3 bases stayed unmatched. The CDR3 nucleotides read TGCAGCGTCCAGGGAGGGTACGAGCAGTACTTC. Translation: CSVQGGYEQYF.

This clone was detected once. The chain has TRBV27 and TRBJ2-7; TRBD1 is a possible D gene (6 bases). Germline CDR1 reads MNHEY; CDR2 reads SMNVEV (reference sequence). The CDR3 has 15 residues. V was trimmed by 5 bases and J by 6 bases, leaving 20 bases between them. DNA for the CDR3: TGTGCCAGCAGTCCAAGACTCCGCCCAGGGGTCGAGCAGTACTTC. This gives the protein CASSPRLRPGVEQYF.

Here the CDR3 DNA reads TGCGCCAGCAGTGAGGAGCAGGGGGCCATCAATCAGCCCCAGCATTTT. It yields the protein CASSEEQGAINQPQHF. The J gene is TRBJ1-5, the V gene TRBV10-2; 8 positions match TRBD1. With 2 bases clipped from V and 3 bases from J, the junction kept 6 bases outside the gene matches. The CDR3 consists of 16 residues. The germline V gene encodes CDR1 WSHSY and CDR2 SAAADI.

The chain recombines TRBV5-1 with TRBJ1-4; 7 positions agree with TRBD1. J gave up 2 bases and V 4 bases, and 2 bases lay outside the gene matches. This CDR3 comprises 14 residues. The V gene's germline CDR1 is SGHRS and CDR2 YFSETQ. CDR3: CASSETGTNEKLFF. CDR3 nucleotide sequence: TGCGCCAGCAGCGAGACAGGGACTAATGAAAAACTGTTTTTT.

The chain links TRBV5-6 to TRBJ1-2; no firm D call. This CDR3 has 13 amino acids. Germline CDR1 and CDR2: SGHDT and YYEEEE. Trimming cost V 0 bases and J 11 bases, with 14 bases left between them. The chain's CDR3 is CASSLGQPRRYTF. Written as DNA, the CDR3 is TGTGCCAGCAGCTTGGGGCAGCCCCGTCGATACACCTTC.

This sequence joins TRBV29-1 and TRBJ2-3, with 8 bases matching TRBD2. Germline V gene lookup returns CDR1 SQVTM and CDR2 ANQGSEA. The CDR3 extends over 12 amino acids. V was clipped by 7 bases and J by 4 bases; unmatched bases: 4. Here the CDR3 DNA reads TGCAGCGCGGGAGGGCGGGCAGATACGCAGTATTTT. As protein: CSAGGRADTQYF.

This clone was seen just once. The chain employs TRBV5-1 and TRBJ2-1, with D possibly matching TRBD1 (5 bases). V lost 4 bases and J 4 bases, leaving 21 bases between the germline ends. The CDR3 totals 17 residues. The germline V gene encodes CDR1 SGHRS and CDR2 YFSETQ. The CDR3 DNA follows: TGCGCCAGCAGCAAAGATTTGGGGCAGGGTGCTTACAATGAGCAGTTCTTC. Translation: CASSKDLGQGAYNEQFF.

The rearrangement links TRBV4-3 to TRBJ1-2; 9 bases align to TRBD1. The junction had 6 bases not matched to a gene; V was cut back by 0 bases and J by 4 bases. Germline assignment: CDR1 LGHNA and CDR2 YSLEER. The CDR3 extends over 16 amino acids. The CDR3 region has the DNA TGCGCCAGCAGCCAAGATCCACAGGGGGCCACCTATGGCTACACCTTC. Translation: CASSQDPQGATYGYTF.

The chain recombines TRBV6-1 with TRBJ2-7; TRBD1 is a possible D gene (5 bases). The CDR3 sequence is 14 residues long. The germline CDR1 and CDR2 sequences are MNHNS and SASEGT. Trimming removed 3 bases from V and 5 bases from J, with 14 bases in between. CDR3 protein: CASSDKGFFHEQYF. In nucleotides, the CDR3 is TGTGCCAGCAGTGACAAGGGGTTTTTCCACGAGCAGTACTTC.

The gene calls are TRBV6-5 and TRBJ2-5, with a tentative D call TRBD2 (6 bases). The CDR3 sequence is 16 residues long. Germline V gene sequence: CDR1 MNHEY, CDR2 SVGAGI. Between the trimmed V and J ends, which lost 2 bases and 7 bases, there was a span of 20 bases. The CDR3 loop is CASSYEPREPGGTQYF. The CDR3 nucleotides are TGTGCCAGCAGTTACGAACCCCGGGAGCCCGGCGGGACCCAGTACTTC.

The chain has TRBV10-2 and TRBJ1-2, with D uncertain. Trimming removed 3 bases at V and 4 bases at J, with 12 bases between. Germline CDR1 and CDR2: WSHSY and SAAADI. The CDR3 sequence is 14 residues long. The CDR3 DNA reads TGCGCCAGCAGTGAATCCCTCAAGGGCTATGGCTACACCTTC. It translates to CASSESLKGYGYTF.

A single count supports this clone. The chain has TRBV6-6 and TRBJ2-1, with D unclear. Looked up from germline, CDR1 is MNHNY and CDR2 is SVGAGI (reference sequence). CDR3 length: 16 amino acids. V lost 6 bases and J 0 bases, leaving 15 bases between the germline ends. CDR3 residues: CASSRIGRLSYNEQFF. The CDR3 nucleotides are TGTGCCAGCAGCCGGATAGGCAGGCTCTCCTACAATGAGCAGTTCTTC.

By share of the sample, this clone is medium-sized. This chain connects TRBV15 to TRBJ2-5; D is possibly TRBD2 (5 bases). V shed 0 bases and J shed 4 bases, with 9 bases lying between them. Germline V CDR1 and CDR2: LNHNV, YYDKDF (reference sequence). This CDR3 is 14 amino acids long. CDR3 in DNA: TGTGCCACCAGCAGAGATCGGGGAGTAGAGACCCAGTACTTC. Protein product: CATSRDRGVETQYF. Supplemented by reference TRBV15 and TRBJ2-5, the full variable domain reads DAMVIQNPRYQVTQFGKPVTLSCSQTLNHNVMYWYQQKSSQAPKLLFHYYDKDFNNEADTPDNFQSRRPNTSFCFLDIRSPGLGDTAMYLCATSRDRGVETQYFGPGTRLLVL.

J is TRBJ1-2 and V is TRBV30; D possibly corresponds to TRBD1 (6 bases). CDR1 is GTSNPN, CDR2 SVGIG, per germline (reference sequence). The CDR3 consists of 14 residues. V gave up 3 bases and J gave up 1 base, with 12 bases separating them. In nucleotides, the CDR3 is TGTGCCTGGAGGACGGACAGCCTTAACTATGGCTACACCTTC. This translates into CAWRTDSLNYGYTF.